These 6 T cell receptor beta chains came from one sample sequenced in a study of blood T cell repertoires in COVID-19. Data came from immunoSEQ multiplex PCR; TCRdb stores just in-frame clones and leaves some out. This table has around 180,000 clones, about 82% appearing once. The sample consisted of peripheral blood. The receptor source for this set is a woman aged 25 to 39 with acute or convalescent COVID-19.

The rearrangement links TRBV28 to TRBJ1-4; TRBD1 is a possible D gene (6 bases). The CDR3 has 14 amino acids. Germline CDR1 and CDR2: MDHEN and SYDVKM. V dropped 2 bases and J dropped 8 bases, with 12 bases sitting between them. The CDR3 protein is CASSLGGAREKLFF. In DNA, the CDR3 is TGTGCCAGCAGTTTAGGGGGCGCAAGGGAAAAACTGTTTTTT.

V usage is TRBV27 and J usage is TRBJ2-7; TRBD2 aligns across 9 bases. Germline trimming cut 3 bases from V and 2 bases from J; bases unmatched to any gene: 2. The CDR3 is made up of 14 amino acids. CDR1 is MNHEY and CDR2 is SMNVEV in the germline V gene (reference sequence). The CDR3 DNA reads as TGTGCCAGCAGTTTGGGCGGGGGGGCCTACGAGCAGTACTTC. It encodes CASSLGGGAYEQYF.

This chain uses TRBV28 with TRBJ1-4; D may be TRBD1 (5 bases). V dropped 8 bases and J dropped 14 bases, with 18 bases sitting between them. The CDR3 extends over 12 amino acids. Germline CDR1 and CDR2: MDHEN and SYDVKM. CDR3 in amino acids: CASLSGGPRLFF. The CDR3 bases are TGTGCCAGCCTTAGCGGGGGACCCCGGCTGTTTTTT.

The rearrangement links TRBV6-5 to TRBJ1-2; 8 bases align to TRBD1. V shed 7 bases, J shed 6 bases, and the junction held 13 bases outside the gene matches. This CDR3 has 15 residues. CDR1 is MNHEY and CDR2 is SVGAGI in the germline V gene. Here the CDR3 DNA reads TGTGCCAGCATGATAGGACAGGGAGAGCGGAATGGCTACACCTTC. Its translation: CASMIGQGERNGYTF.

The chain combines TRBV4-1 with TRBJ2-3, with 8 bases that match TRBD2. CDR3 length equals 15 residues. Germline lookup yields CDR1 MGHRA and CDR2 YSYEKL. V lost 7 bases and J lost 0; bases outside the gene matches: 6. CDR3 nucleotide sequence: TGCGCCAGCAAAGTCGCTAGCGGGAGCACAGATACGCAGTATTTT. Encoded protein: CASKVASGSTDTQYF.

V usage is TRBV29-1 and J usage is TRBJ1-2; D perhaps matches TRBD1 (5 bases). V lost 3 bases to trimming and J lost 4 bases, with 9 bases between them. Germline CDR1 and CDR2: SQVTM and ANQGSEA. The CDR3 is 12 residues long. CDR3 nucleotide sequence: TGCAGCGTTGAGTGGAGGGGCTATGGCTACACCTTC. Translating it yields CSVEWRGYGYTF.